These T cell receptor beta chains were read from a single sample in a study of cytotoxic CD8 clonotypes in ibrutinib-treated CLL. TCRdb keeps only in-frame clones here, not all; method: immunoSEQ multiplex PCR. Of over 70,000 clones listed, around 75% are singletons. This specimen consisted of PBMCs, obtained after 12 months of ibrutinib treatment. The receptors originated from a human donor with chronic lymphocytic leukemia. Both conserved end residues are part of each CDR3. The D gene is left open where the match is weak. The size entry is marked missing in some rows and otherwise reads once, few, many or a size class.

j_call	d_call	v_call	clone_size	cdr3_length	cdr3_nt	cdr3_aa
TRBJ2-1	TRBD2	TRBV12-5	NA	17	TGTGCTAGTGGTTTGGTGGTAGCGGGAGGGCCGGGGGGTGAGCAGTTCTTC	CASGLVVAGGPGGEQFF
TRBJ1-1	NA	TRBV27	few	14	TGTGCCAGTCAGGGTTTCTCCGGGAACACTGAAGCTTTCTTT	CASQGFSGNTEAFF
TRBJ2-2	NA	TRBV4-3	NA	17	TGCGCCAGCAGCCAACGGACGTTAGGGCAGGGCACCGGGGAGCTGTTTTTT	CASSQRTLGQGTGELFF
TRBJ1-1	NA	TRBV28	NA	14	TGTGCCAGCAGTTTAGCGGGCACCTCCACTGAAGCTTTCTTT	CASSLAGTSTEAFF
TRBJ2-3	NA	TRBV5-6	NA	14	TGTGCCAGCAGCTTGGTGACTAGCACAGATACGCAGTATTTT	CASSLVTSTDTQYF
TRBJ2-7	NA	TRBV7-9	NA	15	TGTGCCAGCAGCTTTGAAGGGAAGCAAGCCTACGAGCAGTACTTC	CASSFEGKQAYEQYF
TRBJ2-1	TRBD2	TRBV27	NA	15	TGTGCCAGCAGTACTAGCGGGAGGGCCCTCGGTGAGCAGTTCTTC	CASSTSGRALGEQFF
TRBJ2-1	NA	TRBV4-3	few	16	TGCGCCAGCAGCCAAGGGGCGGCCAGAGACGGCGATGAGCAGTTCTTC	CASSQGAARDGDEQFF
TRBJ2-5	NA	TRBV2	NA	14	TGTGCCAGCAGTGAAGTCCCTAGGGCTGGGGCCCAGTACTTC	CASSEVPRAGAQYF
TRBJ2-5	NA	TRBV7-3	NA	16	TGTGCCAGCAGCTTAACGGGGCGGAGGCGCCAAGAGACCCAGTACTTC	CASSLTGRRRQETQYF
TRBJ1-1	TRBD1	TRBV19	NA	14	TGTGCCAGTAGACCCGGGACAGGGTTAGTTGAAGCTTTCTTT	CASRPGTGLVEAFF
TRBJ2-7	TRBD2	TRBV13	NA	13	TGTGCCAGCAGCTTTGGGGAGGGCAACGAGCAGTACTTC	CASSFGEGNEQYF
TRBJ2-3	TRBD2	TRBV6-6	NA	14	TGTGCCAGCAGCCTACTAGCGGGCACAGATACGCAGTATTTT	CASSLLAGTDTQYF
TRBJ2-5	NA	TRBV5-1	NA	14	TGCGCCAGCAGCTTGGGAGGGGCACAAGAGACCCAGTACTTC	CASSLGGAQETQYF
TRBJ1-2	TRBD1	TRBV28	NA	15	TGTGCCAGCAGTTCGGGACAGGGGCTCAACTATGGCTACACCTTC	CASSSGQGLNYGYTF
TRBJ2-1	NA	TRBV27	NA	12	TGTGCCAGCAGTTTAGGGGCAGGGGTGCAGTTCTTC	CASSLGAGVQFF
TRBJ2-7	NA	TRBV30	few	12	TGTGCCTGGACCGTGAGCTCCTACGAGCAGTACTTC	CAWTVSSYEQYF
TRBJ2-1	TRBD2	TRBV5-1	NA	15	TGCGCCAGCAGCTTGGTGGGGGAGGGCTACAATGAGCAGTTCTTC	CASSLVGEGYNEQFF
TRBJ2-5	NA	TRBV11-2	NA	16	TGTGCCAGCGCCGCTGGGGCCCATGAACTTCAAGAGACCCAGTACTTC	CASAAGAHELQETQYF
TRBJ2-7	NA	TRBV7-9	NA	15	TGTGCCAGCAGCCCCAGACTAGAAGGGTCCTACGAGCAGTACTTC	CASSPRLEGSYEQYF
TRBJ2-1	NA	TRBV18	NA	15	TGTGCCAGCTCACCCCGGGCTTTGGGGGAGGATGAGCAGTTCTTC	CASSPRALGEDEQFF
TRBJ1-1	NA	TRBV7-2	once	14	TGTGCCAGCAGCTTAGCAGGGGGGAACACTGAAGCTTTCTTT	CASSLAGGNTEAFF
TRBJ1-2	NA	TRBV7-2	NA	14	TGTGCCAGCAGCTTAGATGGCGCTAACTATGGCTACACCTTC	CASSLDGANYGYTF
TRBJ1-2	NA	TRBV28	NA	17	TGTGCCAGCAGTTTCCCCAATGGGGACAAAACTAACTATGGCTACACCTTC	CASSFPNGDKTNYGYTF
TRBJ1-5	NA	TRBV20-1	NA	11	TGCAGTGCCGGGACCAATCAGCCCCAGCATTTT	CSAGTNQPQHF
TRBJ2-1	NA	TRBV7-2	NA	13	TGTGCCAGCAGCCAAAATCGCGGTGATGAGCAGTTCTTC	CASSQNRGDEQFF